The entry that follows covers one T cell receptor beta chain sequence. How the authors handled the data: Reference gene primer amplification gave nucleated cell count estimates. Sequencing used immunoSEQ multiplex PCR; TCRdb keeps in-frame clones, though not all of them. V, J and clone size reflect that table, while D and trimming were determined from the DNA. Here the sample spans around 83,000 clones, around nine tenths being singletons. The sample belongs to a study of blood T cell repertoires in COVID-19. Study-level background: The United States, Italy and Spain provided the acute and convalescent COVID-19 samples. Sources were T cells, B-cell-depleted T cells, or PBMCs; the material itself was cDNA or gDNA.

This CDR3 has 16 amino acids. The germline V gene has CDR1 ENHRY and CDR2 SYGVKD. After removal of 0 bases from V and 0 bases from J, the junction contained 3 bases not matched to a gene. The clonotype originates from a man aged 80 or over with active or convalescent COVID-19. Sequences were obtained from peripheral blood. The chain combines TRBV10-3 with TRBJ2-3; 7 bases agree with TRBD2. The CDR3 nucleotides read TGTGCCATCAGTGAGTCGGGTAGCGGGAGCACAGATACGCAGTATTTT. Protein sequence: CAISESGSGSTDTQYF.